Given below is one T cell receptor beta chain in context. V gave up 3 bases and J gave up 5 bases; unmatched junction bases: 10. CDR1 and CDR2 (germline): LGHNA, YSLEER. The CDR3 consists of 16 residues. This sample is part of a study of cytomegalovirus exposure and HLA in healthy donors. 13 Jbeta primers and 60 Vbeta primers were used for the PCR. Some clones are missing from TCRdb's copy, which holds only in-frame ones; the method was immunoSEQ multiplex PCR. The table shows about 200,000 clones, with about 80% occurring only once. Sample: PBMCs. This sequence was found in a woman in her thirties or forties in good health and CMV-seronegative. The chain employs TRBV4-3 and TRBJ2-1; 7 positions agree with TRBD2. The CDR3 is CASSQGRGDQHNEQFF. Here the CDR3 DNA reads TGCGCCAGCAGCCAGGGGAGGGGCGACCAACACAATGAGCAGTTCTTC.